This T cell receptor beta chain appears in the sequencing data of a study of blood T cell repertoires in COVID-19. Study details: Acute and convalescent COVID-19 specimens originated in the United States, Italy and Spain. Sources were T cells, B-cell-depleted T cells, or PBMCs; the material itself was cDNA or gDNA.

Germline V gene data show CDR1 as LGHDT and CDR2 as YNNKEL (reference sequence). The CDR3 extends over 14 amino acids. V gave up 4 bases and J gave up 5 bases, with 14 bases separating them. As processed by the authors: The authors estimated nucleated cell counts from reference gene primer amplification. Sequencing used immunoSEQ multiplex PCR; TCRdb keeps in-frame clones, though not all of them. D and trimming were read from the DNA, whereas the V and J calls and clone size are those reported in that table. The data show 130,000 to 150,000 clones, roughly 90% seen once. The sequence came from a woman aged 50 to 60 with acute or convalescent COVID-19. The V and J genes are TRBV3-1 (or the pseudogene TRBV3-2) and TRBJ1-1; no clear D gene. The sample taken for sequencing was peripheral blood. The CDR3 DNA reads as TGTGCCAGCAGCCCCCCCAGCGGGAAGACTGAAGCTTTCTTT. Protein product: CASSPPSGKTEAFF.